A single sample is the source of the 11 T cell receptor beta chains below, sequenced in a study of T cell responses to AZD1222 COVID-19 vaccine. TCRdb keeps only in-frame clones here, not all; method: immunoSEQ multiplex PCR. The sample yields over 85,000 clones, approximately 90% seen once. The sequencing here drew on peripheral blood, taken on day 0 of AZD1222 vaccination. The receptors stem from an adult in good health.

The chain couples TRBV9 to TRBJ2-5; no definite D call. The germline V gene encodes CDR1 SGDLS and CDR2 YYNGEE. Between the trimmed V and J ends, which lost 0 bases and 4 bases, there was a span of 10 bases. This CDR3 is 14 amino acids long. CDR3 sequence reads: CASSVAVGGETQYF. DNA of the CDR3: TGTGCCAGCAGCGTAGCTGTGGGTGGAGAGACCCAGTACTTC. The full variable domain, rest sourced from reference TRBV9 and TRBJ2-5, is DSGVTQTPKHLITATGQRVTLRCSPRSGDLSVYWYQQSLDQGLQFLIQYYNGEERAKGNILERFSAQQFPDLHSELNLSSLELGDSALYFCASSVAVGGETQYFGPGTRLLVL.

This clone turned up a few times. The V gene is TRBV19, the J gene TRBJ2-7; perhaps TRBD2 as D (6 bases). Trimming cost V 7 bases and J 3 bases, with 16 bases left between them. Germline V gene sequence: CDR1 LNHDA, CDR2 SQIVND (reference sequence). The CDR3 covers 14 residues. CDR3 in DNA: TGTGCCAGTAACCCGGGTAGGGGAGGCTACGAGCAGTACTTC. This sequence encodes CASNPGRGGYEQYF.

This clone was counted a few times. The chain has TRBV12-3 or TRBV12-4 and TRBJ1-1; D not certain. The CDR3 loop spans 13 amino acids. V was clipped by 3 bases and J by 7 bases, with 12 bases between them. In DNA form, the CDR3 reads TGTGCCAGCAGTTTCCTCCCCCGTGTTGAAGCTTTCTTT. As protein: CASSFLPRVEAFF.

The CDR3 nucleotides are TGTGCCAGCAGCCACACGAACACAGATACGCAGTATTTT. Its protein is CASSHTNTDTQYF. This sequence joins TRBV5-6 and TRBJ2-3, with D unclear. This CDR3 is built from 13 residues. The germline V and J ends were trimmed by 4 bases and 2 bases, with 8 bases remaining between them. Germline CDR1 reads SGHDT; CDR2 reads YYEEEE.

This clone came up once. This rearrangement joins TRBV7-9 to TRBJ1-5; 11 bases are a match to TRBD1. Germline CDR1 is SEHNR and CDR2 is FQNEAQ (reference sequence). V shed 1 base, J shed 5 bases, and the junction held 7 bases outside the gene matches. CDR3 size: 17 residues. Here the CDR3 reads CASSLEAGTGGDQPQHF. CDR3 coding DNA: TGTGCCAGCAGCTTAGAGGCAGGGACAGGGGGTGATCAGCCCCAGCATTTT.

The CDR3 protein is CASSLPAGGPPYEQYF. CDR3 coding DNA: TGCGCCAGCAGCTTACCAGCGGGAGGCCCCCCCTACGAGCAGTACTTC. V and J are TRBV5-1 and TRBJ2-7; the match to TRBD2 covers 9 bases. Germline loops: CDR1 SGHRS, CDR2 YFSETQ. V shed 2 bases and J 2 bases; nucleotides not matched to a gene: 8. The CDR3 has 16 residues.

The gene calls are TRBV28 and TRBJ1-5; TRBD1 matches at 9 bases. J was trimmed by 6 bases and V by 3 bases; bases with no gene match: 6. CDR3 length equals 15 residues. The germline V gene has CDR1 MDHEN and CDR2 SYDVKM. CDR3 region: CASSFGDRDSQPQHF. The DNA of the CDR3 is TGTGCCAGCAGTTTCGGGGACAGGGATAGTCAGCCCCAGCATTTT.

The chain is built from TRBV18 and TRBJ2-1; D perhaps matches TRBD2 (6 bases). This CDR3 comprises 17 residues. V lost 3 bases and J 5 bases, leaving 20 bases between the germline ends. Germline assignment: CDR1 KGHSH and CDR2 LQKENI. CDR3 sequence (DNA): TGTGCCAGCTCACCCCTTGGAAGCGGGCGCGGCCACAATGAGCAGTTCTTC. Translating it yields CASSPLGSGRGHNEQFF.

The DNA of the CDR3 is TGCGCCAGCAGTCCTAGCGGGAATGTAGATACGCAGTATTTT. It specifies CASSPSGNVDTQYF. The V call is TRBV10-1, the J call TRBJ2-3; TRBD2 matches at 9 bases. V lost 5 bases to trimming and J lost 5 bases; unmatched junction nucleotides: 5. Germline assignment: CDR1 WNHNN and CDR2 SYGVQD (reference sequence). The CDR3 sequence is 14 residues long.

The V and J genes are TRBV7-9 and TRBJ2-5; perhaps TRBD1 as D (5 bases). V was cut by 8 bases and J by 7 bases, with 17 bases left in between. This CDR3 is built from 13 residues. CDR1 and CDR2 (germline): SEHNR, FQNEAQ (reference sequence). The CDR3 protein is CASRDPGPGTQYF. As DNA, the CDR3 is TGTGCCAGCCGCGACCCAGGGCCGGGGACCCAGTACTTC. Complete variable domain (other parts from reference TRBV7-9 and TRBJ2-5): DTGVSQNPRHKITKRGQNVTFRCDPISEHNRLYWYRQTLGQGPEFLTYFQNEAQLEKSRLLSDRFSAERPKGSFSTLEIQRTEQGDSAMYLCASRDPGPGTQYFGPGTRLLVL.

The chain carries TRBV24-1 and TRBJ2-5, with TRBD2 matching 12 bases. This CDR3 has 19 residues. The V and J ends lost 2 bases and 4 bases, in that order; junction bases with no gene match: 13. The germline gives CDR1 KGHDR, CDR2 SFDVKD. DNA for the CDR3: TGTGCCACCAGTGATTCCACTAGCGGGGGGCCCTGGTTGGGAGAGACCCAGTACTTC. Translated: CATSDSTSGGPWLGETQYF.